This T cell receptor (beta chain) was profiled in a study of OX40 agonist ivuxolimab in advanced cancers. The study in broad terms: Ivuxolimab was an agonistic, fully human IgG2 monoclonal antibody directed against OX40 (CD134), a costimulatory receptor. Intravenous ivuxolimab was administered to patients every 2 weeks at six dose levels: 0.01, 0.1, 0.3, 1.5, 3 and 10 mg/kg. Of the approximately 50 patients in dose escalation, about 19 had hepatocellular carcinoma, about 15 had melanoma, 9 had renal cell carcinoma and 9 had head and neck cancer. In the dose-escalation cohort, 75% to 85% of patients were male, and the mean age was roughly 60 years with a range of 23 to 79. Patients were allowed to have had prior anti-PD-1, anti-PD-L1 or anti-CTLA-4 therapy, and approximately 39% of the dose-escalation patients had been treated with checkpoint inhibitors. Partial responses occurred in three dose-escalation patients: two with cutaneous melanoma and one with hepatocellular carcinoma. The purpose of peripheral TCRbeta sequencing was to test whether ivuxolimab changed TCR sequence diversity and led to clonal T-cell expansion. The paper reports the monotherapy dose-escalation portion (N of about 47 patients) of the phase I ivuxolimab trial. What the work shows at the level of the full study, not this receptor alone: On average, CD8+ T cells showed more expanded clones than CD4+ T cells after ivuxolimab. At doses of 0.1 to 3.0 mg/kg, clonal expansion of both CD4+ and CD8+ T cells in blood was seen between baseline and week 6. The antigen specificity of the clonally expanded peripheral T cells was not determined. Low levels of normalized T-cell clonal expansion were also seen in some nonresponding patients. Partial responders in the 0.1-3.0 mg/kg groups had among the lowest normalized peripheral clonal expansion, especially among CD8+ T cells.

The germline V gene sets CDR1 to SGHTA and CDR2 to FQGNSA. The CDR3 sequence holds 16 residues, the cysteine and phenylalanine included. The DNA shown is the 48-base CDR3, in frame from base 1. Cut back by 0 bases and 7 bases, the V and J ends lie 15 bases apart. Patients with a history of autoimmune disease or receiving systemic immunosuppression were excluded from the trial. Peripheral blood for TCR sequencing was drawn from every dose cohort at baseline, at cycle 4 day 1 and at cycle 7 day 1. The samples were drawn from a first-in-human, open-label, multicenter phase I dose-escalation trial of ivuxolimab. Adults with locally advanced or metastatic melanoma, renal cell carcinoma, hepatocellular carcinoma or head and neck squamous cell carcinoma were enrolled in the trial. Before TCR sequencing, CD4+ T cells and CD8+ T cells were sorted from peripheral blood as separate populations. A word on this clone: The antigen it binds to is not known. One base away there is no much larger clone; base qualities are not given.

To sequence the TCRbeta CDR3 region, genomic DNA was isolated from the sorted cells. TCRbeta CDR3 regions were sequenced using the immunoSEQ Assay. TCRdb's version of the immuneACCESS table is confined to in-frame rearrangements and falls short of the full clone set. An unresolved V gene accounts for under half of the shortfall where checked; the remainder is of unknown origin. The sample data list under 90,000 clones, and roughly 91% of these were observed just once. The ten largest clones represent 1.5% to 2% of the sample. The chain was built from TRBV7-2 and TRBJ2-2; too little of a D gene remains to name it. The sample was CD4+ or CD8+ T cells sorted from blood, taken in a trial of the OX40 agonist ivuxolimab. The origin of this receptor is an adult with an advanced solid tumor such as melanoma, head and neck, liver or kidney cancer. The DNA sequence reads TGTGCCAGCAGCTTAGCGTTTTGGATTCCCGGCGGGGAGCTGTTTTTT. It codes for CASSLAFWIPGGELFF.